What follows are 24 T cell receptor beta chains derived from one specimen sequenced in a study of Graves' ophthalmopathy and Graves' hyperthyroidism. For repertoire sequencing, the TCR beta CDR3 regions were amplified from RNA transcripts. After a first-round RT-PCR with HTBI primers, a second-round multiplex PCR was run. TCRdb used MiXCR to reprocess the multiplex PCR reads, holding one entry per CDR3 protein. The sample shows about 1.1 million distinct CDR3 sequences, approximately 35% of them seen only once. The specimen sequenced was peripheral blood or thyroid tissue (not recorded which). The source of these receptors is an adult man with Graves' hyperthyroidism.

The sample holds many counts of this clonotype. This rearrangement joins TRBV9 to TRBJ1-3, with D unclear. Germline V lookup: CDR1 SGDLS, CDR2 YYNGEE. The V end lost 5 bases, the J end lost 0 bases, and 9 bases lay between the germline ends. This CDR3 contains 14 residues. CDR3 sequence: CASRRRDSGNTIYF. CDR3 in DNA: TGTGCCAGCAGGAGACGGGACTCTGGAAACACCATATATTTT. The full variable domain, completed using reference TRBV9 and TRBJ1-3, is DSGVTQTPKHLITATGQRVTLRCSPRSGDLSVYWYQQSLDQGLQFLIQYYNGEERAKGNILERFSAQQFPDLHSELNLSSLELGDSALYFCASRRRDSGNTIYFGEGSWLTVV.

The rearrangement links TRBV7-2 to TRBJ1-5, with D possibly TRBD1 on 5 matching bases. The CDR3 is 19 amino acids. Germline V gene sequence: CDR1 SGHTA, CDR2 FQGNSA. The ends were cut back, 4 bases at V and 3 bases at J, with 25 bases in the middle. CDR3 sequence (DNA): TGTGCCAGCAGCTCAGTGCCGGGGGAGGGGACCGATACCAATCAGCCCCAGCATTTT. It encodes CASSSVPGEGTDTNQPQHF.

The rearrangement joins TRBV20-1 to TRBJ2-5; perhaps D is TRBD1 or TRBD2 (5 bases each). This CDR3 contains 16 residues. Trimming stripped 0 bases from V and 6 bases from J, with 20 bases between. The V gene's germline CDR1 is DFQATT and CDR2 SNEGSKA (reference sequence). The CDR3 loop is CSARDRVQDSGKTQYF. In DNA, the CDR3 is TGCAGTGCTAGAGACAGGGTGCAGGATTCGGGAAAGACCCAGTACTTC.

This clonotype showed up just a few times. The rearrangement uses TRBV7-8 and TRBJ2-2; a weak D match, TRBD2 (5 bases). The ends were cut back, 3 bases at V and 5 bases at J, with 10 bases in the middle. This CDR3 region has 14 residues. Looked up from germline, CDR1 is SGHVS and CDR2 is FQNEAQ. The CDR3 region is CASSFGVGTGELFF. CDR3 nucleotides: TGTGCCAGCAGCTTCGGGGTGGGAACCGGGGAGCTGTTTTTT.

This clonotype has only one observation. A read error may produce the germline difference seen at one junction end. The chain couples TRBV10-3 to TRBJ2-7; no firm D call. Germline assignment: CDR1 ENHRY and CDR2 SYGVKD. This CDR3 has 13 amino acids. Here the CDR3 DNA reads TGTGCCAGCAGTTTCCCTCAAACTGGCGAGCAGTACTTC. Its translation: CASSFPQTGEQYF.

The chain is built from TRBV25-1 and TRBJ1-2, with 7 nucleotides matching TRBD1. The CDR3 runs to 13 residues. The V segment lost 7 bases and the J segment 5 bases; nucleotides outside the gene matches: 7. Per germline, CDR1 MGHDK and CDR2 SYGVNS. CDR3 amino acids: CASTTGDWYGYTF. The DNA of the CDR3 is TGTGCCAGCACAACAGGGGATTGGTATGGCTACACCTTC.

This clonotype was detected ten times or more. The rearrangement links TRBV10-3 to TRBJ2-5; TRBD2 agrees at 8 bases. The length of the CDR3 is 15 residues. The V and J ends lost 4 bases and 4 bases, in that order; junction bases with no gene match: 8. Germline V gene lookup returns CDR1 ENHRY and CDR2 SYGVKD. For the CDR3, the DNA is TGTGCCATCAGTGCCAGCGGGGGCTTGGGAGAGACCCAGTACTTC. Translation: CAISASGGLGETQYF.

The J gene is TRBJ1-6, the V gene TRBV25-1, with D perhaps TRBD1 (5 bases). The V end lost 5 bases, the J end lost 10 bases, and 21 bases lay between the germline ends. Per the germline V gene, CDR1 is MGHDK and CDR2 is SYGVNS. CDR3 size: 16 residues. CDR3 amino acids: CASSFLGVRWESPLHF. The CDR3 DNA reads TGTGCCAGCAGTTTTCTGGGGGTTAGATGGGAATCACCCCTCCACTTT.

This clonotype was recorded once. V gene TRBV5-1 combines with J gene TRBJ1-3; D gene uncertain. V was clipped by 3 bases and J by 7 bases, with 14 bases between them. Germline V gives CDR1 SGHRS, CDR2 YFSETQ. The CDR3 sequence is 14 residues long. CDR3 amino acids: CASSSGPAWNTIYF. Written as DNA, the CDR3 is TGCGCCAGCAGCTCCGGGCCCGCGTGGAACACCATATATTTT.

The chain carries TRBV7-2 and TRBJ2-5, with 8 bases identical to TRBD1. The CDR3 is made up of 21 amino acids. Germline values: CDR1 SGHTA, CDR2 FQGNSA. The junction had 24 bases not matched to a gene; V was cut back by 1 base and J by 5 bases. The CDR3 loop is CASSLGRQGSRGGIGGETQYF. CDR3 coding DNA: TGTGCCAGCAGCTTAGGCCGACAGGGGTCCCGAGGGGGCATTGGTGGGGAGACCCAGTACTTC.

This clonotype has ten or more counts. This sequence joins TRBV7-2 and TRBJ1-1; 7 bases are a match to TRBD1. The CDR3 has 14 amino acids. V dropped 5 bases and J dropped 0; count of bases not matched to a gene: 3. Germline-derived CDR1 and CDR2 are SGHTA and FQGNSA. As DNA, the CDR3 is TGTGCCAGCAGCCCAGGGGGGATGAACACTGAAGCTTTCTTT. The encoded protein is CASSPGGMNTEAFF.

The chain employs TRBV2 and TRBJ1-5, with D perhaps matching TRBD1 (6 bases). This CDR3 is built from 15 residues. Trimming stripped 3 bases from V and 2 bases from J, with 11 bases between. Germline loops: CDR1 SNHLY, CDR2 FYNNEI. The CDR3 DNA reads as TGTGCCAGCAGTGATCCAACAGGGCGCAATCAGCCCCAGCATTTT. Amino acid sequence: CASSDPTGRNQPQHF.

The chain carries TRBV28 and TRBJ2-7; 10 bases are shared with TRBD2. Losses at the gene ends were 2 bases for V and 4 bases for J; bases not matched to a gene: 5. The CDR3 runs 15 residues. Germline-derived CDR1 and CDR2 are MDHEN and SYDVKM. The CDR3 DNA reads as TGTGCCAGCAGTTTAATAGCAGCGGGAGGGTACGAGCAGTACTTC. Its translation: CASSLIAAGGYEQYF.

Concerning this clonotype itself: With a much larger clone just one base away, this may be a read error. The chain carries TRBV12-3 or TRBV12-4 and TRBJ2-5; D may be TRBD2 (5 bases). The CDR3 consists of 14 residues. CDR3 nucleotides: TGTGCCAGCAGTCTACGAGCGGTCCAAGAGGCCCAGTACTTC. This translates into CASSLRAVQEAQYF.

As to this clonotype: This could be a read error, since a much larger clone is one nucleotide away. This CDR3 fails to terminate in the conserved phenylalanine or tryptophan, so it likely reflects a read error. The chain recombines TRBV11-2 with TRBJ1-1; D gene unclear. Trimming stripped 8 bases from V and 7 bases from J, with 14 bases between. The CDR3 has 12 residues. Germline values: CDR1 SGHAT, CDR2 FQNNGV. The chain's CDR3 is CASANRHLEAFL. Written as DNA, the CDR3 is TGTGCCAGCGCCAATAGGCACCTTGAAGCTTTCCTT.

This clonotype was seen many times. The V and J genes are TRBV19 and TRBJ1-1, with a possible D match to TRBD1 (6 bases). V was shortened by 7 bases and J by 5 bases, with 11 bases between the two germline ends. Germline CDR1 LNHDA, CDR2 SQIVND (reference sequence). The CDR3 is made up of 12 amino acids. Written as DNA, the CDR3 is TGTGCCAGTACTACAGGGTGGACTGAAGCTTTCTTT. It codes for CASTTGWTEAFF. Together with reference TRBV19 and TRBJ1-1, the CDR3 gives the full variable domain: DGGITQSPKYLFRKEGQNVTLSCEQNLNHDAMYWYRQDPGQGLRLIYYSQIVNDFQKGDIAEGYSVSREKKESFPLTVTSAQKNPTAFYLCASTTGWTEAFFGQGTRLTVV.

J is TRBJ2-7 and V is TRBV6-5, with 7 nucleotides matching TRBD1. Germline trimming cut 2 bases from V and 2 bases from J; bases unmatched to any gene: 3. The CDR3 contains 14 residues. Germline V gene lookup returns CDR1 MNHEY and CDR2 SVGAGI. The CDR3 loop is CASSYGQATYEQYF. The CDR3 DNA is TGTGCCAGCAGTTACGGACAGGCTACCTACGAGCAGTACTTC.

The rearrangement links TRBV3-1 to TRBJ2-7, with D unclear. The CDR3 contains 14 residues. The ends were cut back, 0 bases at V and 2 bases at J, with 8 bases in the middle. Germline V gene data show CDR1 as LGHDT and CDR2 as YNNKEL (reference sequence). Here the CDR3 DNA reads TGTGCCAGCAGCCAAGAGTCGTATACCTACGAGCAGTACTTC. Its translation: CASSQESYTYEQYF.

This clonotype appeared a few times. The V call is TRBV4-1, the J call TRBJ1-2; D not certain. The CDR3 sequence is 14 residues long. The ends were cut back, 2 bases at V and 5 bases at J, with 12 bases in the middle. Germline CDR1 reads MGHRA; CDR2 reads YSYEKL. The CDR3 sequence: CASSQRQLNYGYTF. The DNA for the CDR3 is TGCGCCAGCAGCCAAAGGCAGCTTAATTATGGCTACACCTTC.

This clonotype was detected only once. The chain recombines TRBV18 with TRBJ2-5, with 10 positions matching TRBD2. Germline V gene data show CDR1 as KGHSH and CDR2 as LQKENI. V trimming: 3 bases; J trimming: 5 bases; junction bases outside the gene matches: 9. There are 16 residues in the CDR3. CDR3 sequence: CASSPVLAGTTETQYF. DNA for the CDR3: TGTGCCAGCTCACCCGTACTAGCGGGAACCACGGAGACCCAGTACTTC.

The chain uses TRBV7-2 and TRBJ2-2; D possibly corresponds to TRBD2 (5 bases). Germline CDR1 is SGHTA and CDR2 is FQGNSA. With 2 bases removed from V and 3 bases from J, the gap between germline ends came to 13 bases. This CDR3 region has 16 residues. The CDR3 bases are TGTGCCAGCAGCTTAACGGGGAATTTGGACACCGGGGAGCTGTTTTTT. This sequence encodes CASSLTGNLDTGELFF.

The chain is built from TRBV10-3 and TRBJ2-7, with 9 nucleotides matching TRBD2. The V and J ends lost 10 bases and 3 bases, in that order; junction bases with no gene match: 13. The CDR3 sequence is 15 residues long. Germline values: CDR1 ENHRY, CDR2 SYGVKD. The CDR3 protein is CASRRAGGGGYEQYF. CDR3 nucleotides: TGTGCCAGCAGGCGCGCGGGGGGGGGGGGCTACGAGCAGTACTTC.

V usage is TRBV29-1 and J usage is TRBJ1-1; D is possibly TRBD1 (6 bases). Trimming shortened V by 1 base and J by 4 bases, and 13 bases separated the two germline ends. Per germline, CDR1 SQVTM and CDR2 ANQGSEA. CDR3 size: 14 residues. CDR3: CSVEGGRGSTEAFF. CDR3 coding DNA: TGCAGCGTTGAAGGGGGGAGGGGGAGCACTGAAGCTTTCTTT.

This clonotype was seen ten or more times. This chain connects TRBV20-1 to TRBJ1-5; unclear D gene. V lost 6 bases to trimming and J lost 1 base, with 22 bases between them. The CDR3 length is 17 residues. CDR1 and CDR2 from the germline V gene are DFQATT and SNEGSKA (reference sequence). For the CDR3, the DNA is TGCAGTGCCATCACTTCGTCGCAGAGTCGGAGCAATCAGCCCCAGCATTTT. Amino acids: CSAITSSQSRSNQPQHF.